These 29 T cell receptor beta chains came from one sample sequenced in a study of T cells expressing NK-cell markers. TCRdb re-called the 5' RACE reads; every CDR3 protein appears as one record, without DNA. The specimen's table records about 410,000 distinct CDR3 sequences. The specimen was blood T cells: a sorted CD56 or NKG2C T cell subset, CD4+ or CD8+ T cells, or bulk PBMC T cells (not recorded which). The receptor set was obtained from a woman aged 50 to 60 in good health.

The CDR3 reads CASSPTYEQYF. The V call is TRBV7-9, the J call TRBJ2-7. Germline V gives CDR1 SEHNR, CDR2 FQNEAQ (reference sequence). This CDR3 spans 11 amino acids. Looking up the rest from reference TRBV7-9 and TRBJ2-7 gives the full variable domain: DTGVSQNPRHKITKRGQNVTFRCDPISEHNRLYWYRQTLGQGPEFLTYFQNEAQLEKSRLLSDRFSAERPKGSFSTLEIQRTEQGDSAMYLCASSPTYEQYFGPGTRLTVT.

The chain joins TRBV20-1 to TRBJ2-1; TCRdb designates TRBD2, a call that cannot be tested without DNA. CDR1 DFQATT and CDR2 SNEGSKA come from the germline V gene (reference sequence). The CDR3 has 15 residues. The CDR3 spells CSARPGTSGSGEQFF.

This chain connects TRBV7-7 to TRBJ2-1; no DNA is available, so the TRBD2 call from TCRdb remains unchecked. The length of the CDR3 is 15 residues. Germline loops: CDR1 SSHAT, CDR2 FNYEAQ (reference sequence). CDR3 sequence: CASSLYPGGDNEQFF.

CDR3 sequence reads: CSASPVTGFGTYEQYF. This sequence joins TRBV20-1 and TRBJ2-7; checking the TCRdb D call of TRBD1 is not possible without DNA. The length of the CDR3 is 16 residues. Looked up from germline, CDR1 is DFQATT and CDR2 is SNEGSKA (reference sequence).

CDR3 region: CASSHTSGDTEAFF. This chain joins TRBV11-2 and TRBJ1-1; TCRdb's assignment of TRBD1 cannot be checked, as there is no DNA. The CDR3 covers 14 residues. CDR1 and CDR2 from the germline V gene are SGHAT and FQNNGV.

V gene TRBV5-1 combines with J gene TRBJ2-1; TCRdb proposes TRBD2, but this gene call is untestable without DNA. Germline V gene data show CDR1 as SGHRS and CDR2 as YFSETQ. The CDR3 contains 15 residues. The CDR3 reads CASRVGLAENNEQFF.

The rearrangement links TRBV4-1 to TRBJ1-2. Germline-derived CDR1 and CDR2 are MGHRA and YSYEKL. CDR3 size: 16 residues. CDR3 in amino acids: CASSQGSGGAGRGYTF.

This rearrangement joins TRBV4-1 to TRBJ2-3; TCRdb's D gene call, TRBD1, goes unchecked for lack of DNA. CDR1 is MGHRA and CDR2 is YSYEKL in the germline V gene. The length of the CDR3 is 15 residues. CDR3 residues: CASSQVPGEPDTQYF.

V and J are TRBV20-1 and TRBJ2-1; the D gene TCRdb calls, TRBD2, cannot be checked with no DNA. Germline assignment: CDR1 DFQATT and CDR2 SNEGSKA (reference sequence). The CDR3 runs 12 residues. The CDR3 loop is CSLSFSGRQQFF.

The chain has TRBV7-9 and TRBJ2-1; checking the TCRdb D call of TRBD2 is not possible without DNA. Germline V gene lookup returns CDR1 SEHNR and CDR2 FQNEAQ (reference sequence). CDR3 length equals 16 residues. CDR3: CASSLTGTSYRDEQFF.

The chain employs TRBV5-6 and TRBJ1-2; TCRdb calls TRBD1, which cannot be checked without DNA. Germline CDR1 reads SGHDT; CDR2 reads YYEEEE. There are 14 residues in the CDR3. The CDR3: CASSPEAGVRGYTF.

The J gene is TRBJ1-2, the V gene TRBV7-8. Per the germline V gene, CDR1 is SGHVS and CDR2 is FQNEAQ. The CDR3 is 13 residues long. This chain's CDR3 is CASSPRDYYGYTF.

The chain employs TRBV2 and TRBJ2-1; TCRdb picks TRBD1, but there is no DNA to check that call. CDR1 and CDR2 (germline): SNHLY, FYNNEI. This CDR3 spans 17 amino acids. This CDR3 is CASSGVSGRTTYNEQFF.

The rearrangement links TRBV19 to TRBJ1-5; TCRdb outputs TRBD1, but without DNA this stays unchecked. The CDR3 is 16 amino acids. Germline-derived CDR1 and CDR2 are LNHDA and SQIVND (reference sequence). The CDR3 region is CASSIVKGMGNQPQHF.

V and J are TRBV20-1 and TRBJ2-1; no DNA is available, so the TRBD2 call from TCRdb remains unchecked. The germline CDR1 and CDR2 sequences are DFQATT and SNEGSKA (reference sequence). CDR3 size: 18 residues. The CDR3 loop reads CSARDTGLAGESYNEQFF.

V is TRBV7-2 and J is TRBJ2-4; TCRdb designates TRBD1, a call that cannot be tested without DNA. Per the germline V gene, CDR1 is SGHTA and CDR2 is FQGNSA. The CDR3 is 13 amino acids. CDR3: CASSRQGGDIQYF.

V and J are TRBV7-9 and TRBJ2-3; as DNA is missing, the TRBD2 call by TCRdb cannot be tested. The CDR3 is 15 residues long. CDR1 and CDR2 (germline): SEHNR, FQNEAQ (reference sequence). The CDR3 protein is CASSRPSAGTDTQYF. Using reference TRBV7-9 and TRBJ2-3 for the parts outside the CDR3, the full variable domain is DTGVSQNPRHKITKRGQNVTFRCDPISEHNRLYWYRQTLGQGPEFLTYFQNEAQLEKSRLLSDRFSAERPKGSFSTLEIQRTEQGDSAMYLCASSRPSAGTDTQYFGPGTRLTVL.

This CDR3 reads CSARASGDYQETQYF. The chain couples TRBV20-1 to TRBJ2-5; TCRdb gives TRBD1 as the D gene, but with no DNA this cannot be confirmed. The CDR3 is 15 residues long. Germline V gene lookup returns CDR1 DFQATT and CDR2 SNEGSKA (reference sequence).

The chain combines TRBV20-1 with TRBJ2-5; no DNA is available, so the TRBD1 call from TCRdb remains unchecked. The germline V gene has CDR1 DFQATT and CDR2 SNEGSKA (reference sequence). This CDR3 region has 15 residues. The CDR3 sequence: CSADFGQTTQETQYF.

The V gene is TRBV19, the J gene TRBJ2-1; TCRdb lists TRBD2, though no DNA is available to test this call. The CDR3 length is 16 residues. CDR1 is LNHDA and CDR2 is SQIVND in the germline V gene (reference sequence). The CDR3: CASSMLGAGIRNEQFF.

The chain couples TRBV5-1 to TRBJ2-4; TCRdb indicates TRBD1, and absent DNA this call remains unverified. The germline CDR1 and CDR2 sequences are SGHRS and YFSETQ. This CDR3 contains 15 residues. The CDR3 sequence is CASSLEVLGQAPSYF.

The chain is built from TRBV15 and TRBJ1-5; TCRdb indicates TRBD1, and absent DNA this call remains unverified. Germline CDR1 is LNHNV and CDR2 is YYDKDF (reference sequence). The length of the CDR3 is 15 residues. The CDR3 loop is CATSGRGTGAQPQHF.

The CDR3 protein is CASSLSSGGTDTQYF. J is TRBJ2-3 and V is TRBV5-5; with no DNA, the TCRdb D assignment of TRBD2 cannot be verified. From germline, CDR1 is SGHKS and CDR2 YYEKEE (reference sequence). This CDR3 is 15 amino acids long.

The chain has TRBV5-1 and TRBJ2-1; TCRdb's D call of TRBD1 is untestable without DNA. This CDR3 has 15 residues. Germline V gene lookup returns CDR1 SGHRS and CDR2 YFSETQ. CDR3 sequence: CASSSRDPTYNEQFF.

The chain joins TRBV9 to TRBJ2-1; TCRdb's D call of TRBD1 is untestable without DNA. This CDR3 comprises 12 residues. Germline CDR1 reads SGDLS; CDR2 reads YYNGEE. CDR3 protein: CASSPVGGTQFF.

The V gene is TRBV20-1, the J gene TRBJ1-5. The CDR3 has 14 amino acids. Germline V gives CDR1 DFQATT, CDR2 SNEGSKA (reference sequence). The CDR3 spells CSARDGRINQPQHF.

V is TRBV12-3 or TRBV12-4 and J is TRBJ2-2. This CDR3 comprises 11 residues. CDR3 sequence reads: CASRITGELFF.

The chain uses TRBV7-9 and TRBJ1-2. The CDR3 contains 12 residues. CDR1 and CDR2 from the germline V gene are SEHNR and FQNEAQ (reference sequence). This chain's CDR3 is CASQGANYGYTF.

The chain uses TRBV20-1 and TRBJ2-1; TCRdb selects TRBD2, and the lack of DNA leaves this call unchecked. The CDR3 runs 16 residues. Germline V CDR1 and CDR2: DFQATT, SNEGSKA (reference sequence). CDR3 amino acids: CSALPPSGRPLNEQFF.